This is a list of T cell receptor beta chains from one sample in a study of T cells expressing NK-cell markers. Using the 5' RACE reads, TCRdb records one entry per CDR3 protein without DNA. Its listing shows about 260,000 distinct CDR3 sequences. Specimen: blood T cells: a sorted CD56 or NKG2C T cell subset, CD4+ or CD8+ T cells, or bulk PBMC T cells (not recorded which). The receptors originated from a woman between 18 and 75 years old in good health. Both conserved end residues are part of each CDR3.

V gene,J gene,CDR3 protein
TRBV3-1,TRBJ1-1,CASSQSFQNTEAFF
TRBV2,TRBJ2-3,CASMGGMSTDTQYF
TRBV7-2,TRBJ1-6,CASSDKPGGSPLHF
TRBV6-2/TRBV6-3,TRBJ2-1,CASSSQQLPYNKQFF
TRBV6-2/TRBV6-3,TRBJ2-7,CASSTRQGLPGQYF
TRBV6-1,TRBJ2-5,CASSRDRGRETQYF
TRBV5-1,TRBJ1-2,CASTSGGYYGYTF
TRBV6-6,TRBJ1-1,CASSYPGGSEAFF
TRBV20-1,TRBJ2-5,CSARRAGETQYF
TRBV14,TRBJ2-1,CASSQRLAGGNEQFF
TRBV7-3,TRBJ2-1,CASSLGGLAGDEQFF
TRBV12-3/TRBV12-4,TRBJ2-5,CASSFGLAGGTQYF
TRBV4-1,TRBJ2-3,CASSQRSGWVDTQYF
TRBV12-3/TRBV12-4,TRBJ1-6,CASSSTGNSPLHF
TRBV19,TRBJ1-2,CASRTGPNYGYTF
TRBV7-2,TRBJ2-7,CASSLRTPGSYEQYF
TRBV11-2,TRBJ2-1,CASSLASGRNNEQFF
TRBV7-2,TRBJ2-1,CASSLGGSPSYNEQFF
TRBV12-3/TRBV12-4,TRBJ2-1,CASSSGTRGSYNEQFF
TRBV18,TRBJ2-3,CASSPQSFSGADTQYF
TRBV12-3/TRBV12-4,TRBJ2-5,CASSLGVGEETQYF
TRBV20-1,TRBJ2-6,CSARVGGSSGANVLTF
TRBV12-3/TRBV12-4,TRBJ1-4,CASSPGQGGSRSEKLFF
TRBV20-1,TRBJ2-7,CSARGGGTYEQYF
TRBV28,TRBJ2-7,CASRPTAGGAFLYEQYF
TRBV29-1,TRBJ1-4,CSGGVTANEKLFF
TRBV12-3/TRBV12-4,TRBJ1-1,CASSLNGLGTEAFF
TRBV12-3/TRBV12-4,TRBJ2-1,CASSLRPNEQFF
TRBV20-1,TRBJ2-1,CSARVGGLLNNEQFF
TRBV12-3/TRBV12-4,TRBJ1-5,CASSLGPGTARNQPQHF
TRBV27,TRBJ2-1,CASSFSGGLYNEQFF
TRBV12-3/TRBV12-4,TRBJ1-1,CASSRTAPTSGTEAFF
TRBV20-1,TRBJ1-2,CSAREGGNYGYTF
TRBV11-2,TRBJ2-7,CASTPREGRNEQYF
TRBV20-1,TRBJ2-5,CSASRMDYQETQYF
TRBV29-1,TRBJ2-1,CSVEGGYSYNEQFF
TRBV7-9,TRBJ2-7,CASSMRQGHEQYF
TRBV5-1,TRBJ2-1,CASSLAPYNEQFF
TRBV5-4,TRBJ1-1,CASSWDSLITEAFF
TRBV29-1,TRBJ1-2,CSVPSGGDRALQGYTF
TRBV5-1,TRBJ2-2,CASTPQIAGVYGELFF
TRBV20-1,TRBJ2-2,CSARDPSGRNTGELFF
TRBV4-3,TRBJ2-2,CASSQGPPQGGFTGELFF
TRBV12-3/TRBV12-4,TRBJ2-7,CASSPRARISEQYF
TRBV7-3,TRBJ1-2,CASSPMRDYGYTF
TRBV12-3/TRBV12-4,TRBJ2-2,CASKKGQPVGGELFF
TRBV12-3/TRBV12-4,TRBJ1-5,CASSFGSLDQPQHF
TRBV9,TRBJ2-2,CASSGNAGELFF
TRBV24-1,TRBJ1-2,CATSDRTGSGYGYTF
TRBV7-2,TRBJ2-1,CASSPIGRNSYNEQFF
TRBV3-1,TRBJ1-2,CAHSANYGYTF
TRBV7-9,TRBJ2-1,CASIRDGLAANNEQFF
TRBV2,TRBJ2-2,CASSEAGTGELFF
TRBV6-1,TRBJ2-3,CASSEGLFTDTQYF